The clone carrying this T cell receptor (beta chain) was seen more than once but under ten times. The sample comes from a study of blood T cell repertoires in COVID-19. Study at large: The United States, Italy and Spain were the sources of the acute and convalescent COVID-19 samples. PBMCs, B-cell-depleted T cells, or T cells provided the cDNA or gDNA that made up the material.

In the study's own analysis: Reference gene primer amplification gave nucleated cell count estimates. Clones were read by immunoSEQ multiplex PCR, and TCRdb kept only the in-frame ones, dropping some. Clone size and the V and J calls come from that table; the DNA yielded D and trimming. Here the sample spans some 260,000 clones, roughly 85% being singletons. The germline gives CDR1 KGHSY, CDR2 FQNENV. The CDR3 runs 18 residues. V dropped 2 bases and J dropped 8; count of bases not matched to a gene: 15. The TCR was taken from a woman under 30 with acute or convalescent COVID-19. What was sequenced was peripheral blood. This sequence joins TRBV16 and TRBJ1-4; TRBD1 matches at 9 bases. CDR3 DNA sequence: TGTGCCAGCAGCCAAAAACCGGGACAGGGAAAGGATTGGGAAAAACTGTTTTTT. Protein: CASSQKPGQGKDWEKLFF.